The rows below give T cell receptor beta chains drawn from one sample of a study of T cell responses to AZD1222 COVID-19 vaccine. TCRdb's table, derived via immunoSEQ multiplex PCR, lists solely in-frame clones and lacks some. The repertoire includes about 150,000 clones, more than 85% of them detected once, and roughly 3.7% sits in the top ten. Here the sequenced sample was peripheral blood, taken on day 0 of AZD1222 vaccination. These receptors originate from an adult in good health. The CDR3 runs from the conserved cysteine through the conserved F or W. A D gene is named only where the DNA matches it firmly. Clone size, where shown, is once, few, many, or a class for clones that have expanded.

V gene: TRBV3-1/TRBV3-2; J gene: TRBJ2-7; clone size: -; D gene: TRBD2; CDR3 protein: CASSLLAGGGSEQYF; CDR3 DNA: TGTGCCAGCAGCTTACTAGCGGGAGGAGGGAGCGAGCAGTACTTC
V gene: TRBV7-2; J gene: TRBJ2-1; clone size: -; D gene: TRBD1; CDR3 protein: CASSEDRATYNEQFF; CDR3 DNA: TGTGCCAGCAGCGAGGACAGGGCAACCTACAATGAGCAGTTCTTC
V gene: TRBV6-2/TRBV6-3; J gene: TRBJ2-1; clone size: -; D gene: TRBD2; CDR3 protein: CASSFPQSGRPYNEQFF; CDR3 DNA: TGTGCCAGCAGTTTTCCCCAGAGCGGGAGGCCCTACAATGAGCAGTTCTTC
V gene: TRBV7-6; J gene: TRBJ2-5; clone size: once; D gene: -; CDR3 protein: CATPHRETQYF; CDR3 DNA: TGTGCCACCCCCCACAGGGAGACCCAGTACTTC
V gene: TRBV27; J gene: TRBJ2-2; clone size: -; D gene: TRBD1; CDR3 protein: CASSLAGQGTGELFF; CDR3 DNA: TGTGCCAGCAGTTTAGCGGGACAGGGGACCGGGGAGCTGTTTTTT
V gene: TRBV14; J gene: TRBJ1-1; clone size: -; D gene: -; CDR3 protein: CASSLAQNTEAFF; CDR3 DNA: TGTGCCAGCAGCCTGGCACAGAACACTGAAGCTTTCTTT
V gene: TRBV27; J gene: TRBJ2-7; clone size: -; D gene: TRBD1; CDR3 protein: CASSRTGNEQYF; CDR3 DNA: TGTGCCAGCAGCCGGACAGGTAACGAGCAGTACTTC
V gene: TRBV5-4; J gene: TRBJ2-2; clone size: -; D gene: -; CDR3 protein: CASKRETTNTGELFF; CDR3 DNA: TGTGCCAGCAAAAGGGAGACCACGAACACCGGGGAGCTGTTTTTT
V gene: TRBV28; J gene: TRBJ1-2; clone size: -; D gene: -; CDR3 protein: CASGEGMESNYGYTF; CDR3 DNA: TGTGCCAGCGGGGAGGGGATGGAGTCTAACTATGGCTACACCTTC
V gene: TRBV12-5; J gene: TRBJ2-4; clone size: -; D gene: -; CDR3 protein: CASGLGYSGYF; CDR3 DNA: TGTGCTAGTGGTTTGGGGTACTCAGGGTACTTC
V gene: TRBV24-1; J gene: TRBJ2-3; clone size: once; D gene: TRBD1; CDR3 protein: CATSAGTGGTDTQYF; CDR3 DNA: TGTGCCACCAGTGCTGGGACAGGGGGCACAGATACGCAGTATTTT
V gene: TRBV5-4; J gene: TRBJ1-1; clone size: -; D gene: TRBD1; CDR3 protein: CASSVTQGVPLFF; CDR3 DNA: TGTGCCAGCAGTGTTACTCAGGGGGTCCCTCTTTTCTTT
V gene: TRBV5-1; J gene: TRBJ1-2; clone size: -; D gene: -; CDR3 protein: CASSLNPTGGYTF; CDR3 DNA: TGCGCCAGCAGCTTGAACCCCACGGGTGGCTACACCTTC